The 30 T cell receptor beta chains reported below all come from one sample, sequenced in a study of control samples from healthy donors and cancer patients. Method: immunoSEQ multiplex PCR; TCRdb's copy keeps in-frame clones and lacks some. The data show around 50,000 clones, with roughly nine tenths seen just once and 1.5% to 2% held by the top ten. Sequencing input: PBMCs. These receptors originate from a man aged 35 to 55 with colorectal cancer.

The chain couples TRBV7-6 to TRBJ2-7; D unresolved. Deletions cut 0 bases from V and 0 bases from J, with 15 bases between. The CDR3 length is 17 residues. CDR1 is SGHVS and CDR2 is FNYEAQ in the germline V gene. CDR3 DNA: TGTGCCAGCAGCTTAGCGTCGCACTACTCTATCTCCTACGAGCAGTACTTC. Its protein is CASSLASHYSISYEQYF.

CDR3 DNA sequence: TGTGCCTGGAGTATTGACGGTGAGACACCCCTCCACTTT. Its translation: CAWSIDGETPLHF. V and J are TRBV30 and TRBJ1-6; D unresolved. The V end was cut by 2 bases, the J end by 11 bases, with 13 bases between. Germline assignment: CDR1 GTSNPN and CDR2 SVGIG (reference sequence). The CDR3 totals 13 residues.

The J gene is TRBJ2-7, the V gene TRBV27; D is unresolved. The CDR3 loop spans 14 amino acids. V was shortened by 8 bases and J by 7 bases, with 21 bases between the two germline ends. Germline-derived CDR1 and CDR2 are MNHEY and SMNVEV (reference sequence). CDR3 residues: CASQPWRQSKEQYF. Here the CDR3 DNA reads TGTGCCAGCCAGCCATGGCGTCAGAGTAAGGAGCAGTACTTC.

J is TRBJ2-7 and V is TRBV12-3 or TRBV12-4; D call uncertain. The germline V and J ends were trimmed by 5 bases and 1 base, with 3 bases remaining between them. This CDR3 comprises 11 residues. This chain's CDR3 is CASSQSYEQYF. CDR3 nucleotide sequence: TGTGCCAGCAGTCAATCCTACGAGCAGTACTTC.

The V and J genes are TRBV4-3 and TRBJ1-1, with TRBD1 identical over 9 bases. The V and J ends lost 0 bases and 2 bases, in that order; junction bases with no gene match: 4. Germline V CDR1 and CDR2: LGHNA, YSLEER. This CDR3 comprises 16 residues. The CDR3 loop is CASSQDRTGGNTEAFF. CDR3 nucleotides: TGCGCCAGCAGCCAAGATCGAACAGGGGGCAACACTGAAGCTTTCTTT.

The genes are TRBV18 and TRBJ2-7; the D is unclear. Germline values: CDR1 KGHSH, CDR2 LQKENI. This CDR3 spans 14 amino acids. Between the trimmed V and J ends, which lost 2 bases and 0 bases, there was a span of 8 bases. This chain's CDR3 is CASSPVESSYEQYF. CDR3 DNA: TGTGCCAGCTCACCAGTTGAATCCTCCTACGAGCAGTACTTC. Full variable domain (rest looked up from reference TRBV18 and TRBJ2-7): NAGVMQNPRHLVRRRGQEARLRCSPMKGHSHVYWYRQLPEEGLKFMVYLQKENIIDESGMPKERFSAEFPKEGPSILRIQQVVRGDSAAYFCASSPVESSYEQYFGPGTRLTVT.

The J gene is TRBJ1-2, the V gene TRBV7-9; 9 nucleotides line up with TRBD1. This CDR3 has 13 amino acids. J gave up 8 bases and V 3 bases, and 4 bases lay outside the gene matches. CDR1 is SEHNR, CDR2 FQNEAQ, per germline (reference sequence). CDR3 residues: CASSLTGGYGYTF. CDR3 sequence (DNA): TGTGCCAGCAGCTTGACAGGGGGATACGGCTACACCTTC.

V gene TRBV7-8 combines with J gene TRBJ1-5; D is ambiguous. Trimming shortened V by 5 bases and J by 5 bases, and 16 bases separated the two germline ends. CDR1 is SGHVS, CDR2 FQNEAQ, per germline. The CDR3 totals 15 residues. This CDR3 is CASSQTWQVYQPQHF. The CDR3, as DNA: TGTGCCAGCAGCCAAACTTGGCAGGTGTATCAGCCCCAGCATTTT.

The chain links TRBV7-2 to TRBJ1-4; D is unresolved. This CDR3 region has 14 residues. The V gene's germline CDR1 is SGHTA and CDR2 FQGNSA. Trimming pared 5 bases from V and 3 bases from J, leaving 10 bases between. CDR3 sequence (DNA): TGTGCCAGCAGCCTATCGGGGTCTAATGAAAAACTGTTTTTT. Protein sequence: CASSLSGSNEKLFF.

The rearrangement joins TRBV5-4 to TRBJ1-1, with 8 nucleotides matching TRBD1. Germline values: CDR1 SGHNT, CDR2 YYREEE (reference sequence). J was trimmed by 3 bases and V by 2 bases; bases with no gene match: 3. There are 14 residues in the CDR3. The CDR3 DNA follows: TGTGCCAGCAGCTTTAACAGGGGGTACACTGAAGCTTTCTTT. It yields the protein CASSFNRGYTEAFF. Filled out from reference TRBV5-4 and TRBJ1-1, the complete variable domain reads ETGVTQSPTHLIKTRGQQVTLRCSSQSGHNTVSWYQQALGQGPQFIFQYYREEENGRGNFPPRFSGLQFPNYSSELNVNALELDDSALYLCASSFNRGYTEAFFGQGTRLTVV.

This clone has a single count. The V and J genes are TRBV10-3 and TRBJ2-5, with 9 nucleotides matching TRBD1. Germline CDR1 ENHRY, CDR2 SYGVKD. The trim removed 2 bases at V and 2 bases at J, leaving 6 bases unmatched. This CDR3 contains 16 residues. CDR3 nucleotides: TGTGCCATCAGTGAGACCGGGACAGGGACTCAAGAGACCCAGTACTTC. This gives the protein CAISETGTGTQETQYF.

The rearrangement links TRBV11-2 to TRBJ2-5, with a weak D call TRBD1 (6 bases). The V end lost 5 bases, the J end lost 1 base, and 11 bases lay between the germline ends. Germline CDR1 and CDR2: SGHAT and FQNNGV. The CDR3 is made up of 14 amino acids. Here the CDR3 reads CASSPNRAQETQYF. CDR3 coding DNA: TGTGCCAGCAGCCCTAACAGGGCCCAAGAGACCCAGTACTTC.

The V call is TRBV6-6, the J call TRBJ2-7; no firm D call. CDR3 length equals 11 residues. The germline gives CDR1 MNHNY, CDR2 SVGAGI (reference sequence). Trimming pared 5 bases from V and 4 bases from J, leaving 6 bases between. The CDR3 region has the DNA TGTGCCAGCAGTACAGCTTACGAGCAGTACTTC. Protein sequence: CASSTAYEQYF.

The V and J genes are TRBV7-2 and TRBJ1-3; maybe TRBD1 (6 bases). Germline V CDR1 and CDR2: SGHTA, FQGNSA. The CDR3 consists of 13 residues. V lost 7 bases to trimming and J lost 3 bases, with 10 bases between them. CDR3 nucleotide sequence: TGTGCCAGCACCCAAGGGGGTGGAAACACCATATATTTT. Its translation is CASTQGGGNTIYF.

The chain links TRBV10-3 to TRBJ1-2; 7 bases are shared with TRBD1. This CDR3 is built from 14 residues. Germline assignment: CDR1 ENHRY and CDR2 SYGVKD. The junction had 8 bases not matched to a gene; V was cut back by 3 bases and J by 7 bases. Here the CDR3 DNA reads TGTGCCATCAGTGAAGACAGGGACTTGACTGGCTACACCTTC. It translates to CAISEDRDLTGYTF.

The chain links TRBV27 to TRBJ2-5, with a possible D match to TRBD2 (5 bases). The germline V gene encodes CDR1 MNHEY and CDR2 SMNVEV (reference sequence). The CDR3 is 15 amino acids. Trimming removed 5 bases at V and 4 bases at J, with 17 bases between. The CDR3 bases are TGTGCCAGCAGTCCCTCCCCGGGAATCACAGAGACCCAGTACTTC. This sequence encodes CASSPSPGITETQYF.

This chain joins TRBV7-9 and TRBJ2-7; unclear D gene. V dropped 0 bases and J dropped 2 bases, with 11 bases sitting between them. Germline-derived CDR1 and CDR2 are SEHNR and FQNEAQ (reference sequence). This CDR3 region has 15 residues. CDR3 coding DNA: TGTGCCAGCAGCTTAGCGCCCCCCGCAGCCTACGAGCAGTACTTC. Translated: CASSLAPPAAYEQYF.

The chain combines TRBV30 with TRBJ1-1; TRBD1 matches 7 bases. Germline CDR1 and CDR2: GTSNPN and SVGIG (reference sequence). V shed 4 bases, J shed 0 bases, and the junction held 5 bases outside the gene matches. The CDR3 has 14 amino acids. CDR3 bases: TGTGCCTGGACACAGGGGACCCTGAACACTGAAGCTTTCTTT. Translation: CAWTQGTLNTEAFF.

J is TRBJ1-2 and V is TRBV4-1; perhaps TRBD1 as D (5 bases). Germline-derived CDR1 and CDR2 are MGHRA and YSYEKL. There are 14 residues in the CDR3. V gave up 1 base and J gave up 8 bases, with 14 bases separating them. CDR3 region: CASSQGPGSVGYTF. For the CDR3, the DNA is TGCGCCAGCAGCCAAGGCCCAGGGTCAGTCGGCTACACCTTC.

This clone was found once. The rearrangement uses TRBV18 and TRBJ2-7; TRBD2 matches 8 bases. Trimming at V came to 0 bases and at J to 7 bases, leaving 11 bases not matched to a gene. The germline gives CDR1 KGHSH, CDR2 LQKENI. This CDR3 spans 16 amino acids. In DNA form, the CDR3 reads TGTGCCAGCTCACCACCGGGACTAGGGGGATTTACGGAGCAGTACTTC. Encoded protein: CASSPPGLGGFTEQYF.

The sample holds one count of this clone. The chain links TRBV5-6 to TRBJ2-7; no definite D call. Germline CDR1 SGHDT, CDR2 YYEEEE. CDR3 length: 16 amino acids. V lost 5 bases and J lost 3, with 21 bases in between. The CDR3 DNA reads as TGTGCCAGCAGTTCCGCCCGAACCAATCTACTCTACGAGCAGTACTTC. Amino acid sequence: CASSSARTNLLYEQYF.

The genes are TRBV27 and TRBJ2-1; 9 nucleotides align to TRBD1. The trim removed 6 bases at V and 14 bases at J, leaving 14 bases unmatched. This CDR3 region has 14 residues. The germline gives CDR1 MNHEY, CDR2 SMNVEV (reference sequence). The CDR3 bases are TGTGCCAGCAGAGACACCGAGCGACAGGGGGGGGAGTTCTTC. Its translation is CASRDTERQGGEFF.

This clone has only one observation. The chain employs TRBV7-9 and TRBJ1-3; the D gene is possibly TRBD1 (6 bases). Trimming cost V 5 bases and J 3 bases, with 14 bases left between them. The germline gives CDR1 SEHNR, CDR2 FQNEAQ (reference sequence). The CDR3 runs to 15 residues. The CDR3: CASSPGGRGGNTIYF. CDR3 nucleotides: TGTGCCAGCAGCCCCGGTGGCAGGGGTGGAAACACCATATATTTT.

The V call is TRBV7-2, the J call TRBJ2-1; the match to TRBD1 covers 9 bases. CDR3 size: 17 residues. Germline V gene sequence: CDR1 SGHTA, CDR2 FQGNSA. J lost 7 bases, V lost 5 bases, and 15 bases had no gene match. Here the CDR3 DNA reads TGTGCCAGCAGCCTGCTATCCCGGGACAGGGTTTTGAATGAGCAGTTCTTC. This gives the protein CASSLLSRDRVLNEQFF.

This chain joins TRBV11-3 and TRBJ2-2, with 8 nucleotides matching TRBD2. This CDR3 contains 17 residues. V was clipped by 4 bases and J by 0 bases; unmatched bases: 7. Germline loops: CDR1 SGHNT, CDR2 YENEEA. CDR3 sequence: CASSYRLAGPNTGELFF. In DNA, the CDR3 is TGTGCCAGCAGCTACCGGCTAGCGGGCCCGAACACCGGGGAGCTGTTTTTT.

Concerning this clone: The junction shows a germline mismatch at one end, possibly a read error. The chain couples TRBV5-6 to TRBJ2-2; D uncertain. This CDR3 has 14 amino acids. Per the germline V gene, CDR1 is SGHDT and CDR2 is YYEEEE. The CDR3 spells CASSLVQNSGELFF. The CDR3 bases are TGTGCCAGCAGCTTGGTTCAGAACTCCGGGGAGCTGTTTTTT.

The J gene is TRBJ2-5, the V gene TRBV10-1, with D perhaps assigned TRBD1 or TRBD2 (5 bases each). CDR3 length: 16 amino acids. Germline lookup yields CDR1 WNHNN and CDR2 SYGVQD (reference sequence). Trimming left V 3 bases short and J 7 bases short, with 21 bases between. The CDR3 DNA reads TGCGCCAGCAGTGACTTCGCCGGGGCAGGGACCTTGACCCAGTACTTC. Protein: CASSDFAGAGTLTQYF.

J is TRBJ1-1 and V is TRBV7-2, with unresolved D. CDR3 length equals 17 residues. The germline V gene encodes CDR1 SGHTA and CDR2 FQGNSA. With 4 bases removed from V and 0 bases from J, the gap between germline ends came to 18 bases. CDR3 residues: CASSSTVSFRVNTEAFF. CDR3 sequence (DNA): TGTGCCAGCAGCTCGACCGTTTCGTTTAGAGTGAACACTGAAGCTTTCTTT.

This clone was detected only once. The rearrangement joins TRBV5-1 to TRBJ2-6, with TRBD1 matching over 10 bases. Trimming took 6 bases from V and 0 from J; bases not matched to a gene: 12. The CDR3 is 19 residues long. Germline assignment: CDR1 SGHRS and CDR2 YFSETQ. CDR3 region: CASTVQIGTGVSGANVLTF. The CDR3 DNA reads as TGCGCCAGCACCGTACAAATTGGGACAGGGGTCTCTGGGGCCAACGTCCTGACTTTC.

This chain joins TRBV12-3 or TRBV12-4 and TRBJ2-7, with D possibly called TRBD1 or TRBD2 (5 bases each). CDR3 length: 13 residues. The germline V and J ends were trimmed by 2 bases and 5 bases, with 10 bases remaining between them. The CDR3 DNA reads as TGTGCCAGCAGTTTAAGGGGAGCCCACGAGCAGTACTTC. It translates to CASSLRGAHEQYF.